This TCR beta chain was sequenced for a study of shared clonotypes between healthy human individuals. Overall study context: Researchers assigned three CD4 naive, three CD4 memory, two CD8 naive and one CD8 memory plate to each donor.

This clone was counted many times. Its antigen is still unknown. This CDR3 is 13 amino acids long. Germline CDR1 reads MRHNA; CDR2 reads SNTAGT. The V end lost 4 bases, the J end lost 9 bases, and 14 bases lay between the germline ends. Study-level findings and limits: Sampling involved blood alone; tissue repertoires likely differ. Unshared clonotypes carried lower generation probabilities than those common to all four donors.

The assay was immunoSEQ multiplex PCR, and TCRdb's table has in-frame clones only and misses some. The table lists 600,000 to 750,000 clones, around 72% of them singletons. Sequencing used memory CD4+ T cells sorted from blood. Subset here: CD45RA-negative fraction. The V and J genes are TRBV6-4 and TRBJ2-3; TRBD1 or TRBD2 may be the D gene (5 bases each). This sequence originates from a woman in her 30s in good health. The chain's CDR3 is CASSADIGETQYF. The CDR3 DNA is TGTGCCAGCAGTGCGGATATAGGGGAGACGCAGTATTTT.